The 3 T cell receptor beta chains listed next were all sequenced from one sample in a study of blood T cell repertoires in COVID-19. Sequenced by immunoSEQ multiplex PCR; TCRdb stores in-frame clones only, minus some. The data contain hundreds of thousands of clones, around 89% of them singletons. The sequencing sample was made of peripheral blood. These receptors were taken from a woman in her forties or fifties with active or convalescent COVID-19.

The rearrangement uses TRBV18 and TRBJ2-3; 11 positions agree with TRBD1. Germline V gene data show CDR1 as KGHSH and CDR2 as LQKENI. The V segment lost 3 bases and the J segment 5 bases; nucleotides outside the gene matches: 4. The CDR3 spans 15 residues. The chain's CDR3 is CASSPGTGGQDTQYF. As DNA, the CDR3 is TGTGCCAGCTCACCCGGGACAGGGGGACAAGATACGCAGTATTTT. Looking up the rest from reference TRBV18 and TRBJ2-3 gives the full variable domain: NAGVMQNPRHLVRRRGQEARLRCSPMKGHSHVYWYRQLPEEGLKFMVYLQKENIIDESGMPKERFSAEFPKEGPSILRIQQVVRGDSAAYFCASSPGTGGQDTQYFGPGTRLTVL.

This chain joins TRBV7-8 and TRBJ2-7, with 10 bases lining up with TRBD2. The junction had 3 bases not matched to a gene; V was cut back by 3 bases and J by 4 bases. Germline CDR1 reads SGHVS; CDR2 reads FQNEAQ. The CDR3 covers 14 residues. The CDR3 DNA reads TGTGCCAGCAGCTTTAGCGGGAGGTTATACGAGCAGTACTTC. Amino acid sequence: CASSFSGRLYEQYF.

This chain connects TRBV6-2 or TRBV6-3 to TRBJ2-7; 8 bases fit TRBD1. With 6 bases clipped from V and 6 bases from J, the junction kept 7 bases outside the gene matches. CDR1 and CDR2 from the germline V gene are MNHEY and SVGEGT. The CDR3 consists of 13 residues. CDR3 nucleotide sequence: TGTGCCAGCAGCCGGACCAGGGGGCTCGAGCAGTACTTC. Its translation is CASSRTRGLEQYF.